Described below is a single T cell receptor beta chain sequence and its context. The CDR3 consists of 11 residues. Per germline, CDR1 ENHRY and CDR2 SYGVKD. V lost 4 bases and J 6 bases, leaving 7 bases between the germline ends. Measured with immunoSEQ multiplex PCR; TCRdb has only the in-frame clones, and not every one. Altogether 150,000 to 200,000 clones are present, approximately 89% being singletons, with the ten largest covering under 0.85%. This specimen comes from a study of blood T cell repertoires in COVID-19. About the study: Samples came from the United States, Italy and Spain, spanning acute and convalescent COVID-19.

The specimen sequenced was PBMCs or T cells enriched from blood (not recorded which). The clonotype originates from a woman younger than 35 who had recovered from COVID-19. This rearrangement joins TRBV10-3 to TRBJ2-7; D might be TRBD2 (6 bases). This CDR3 is CAISGTTEQYF. CDR3 nucleotide sequence: TGTGCCATCAGTGGGACTACCGAGCAGTACTTC.